This record concerns one T cell receptor (beta chain) sequence. Seattle cases were enrolled at active infection and followed longitudinally. Sequencing was performed with immunoSEQ multiplex PCR; in TCRdb, only in-frame clones are kept and a portion is missing. The repertoire consists of roughly 390,000 clones, with about 90% occurring once and the leading ten covering 10%. The sample comes from a study of blood T cell repertoires in COVID-19. The overall study: Acute and convalescent COVID-19 samples came from the United States, Italy and Spain. PBMCs, B-cell-depleted T cells, or T cells were the source of the cDNA or gDNA that made up the material.

The receptor comes from a woman aged 30 to 39 with COVID-19, enrolled during active disease. Sequenced sample: peripheral blood.

The CDR3 loop reads CASSPRAALYGYTF. The CDR3 nucleotides read TGTGCCAGCAGTCCACGTGCGGCCCTCTATGGCTACACCTTC. The V gene is TRBV28, the J gene TRBJ1-2; D ambiguous. CDR1 is MDHEN and CDR2 is SYDVKM in the germline V gene. The V and J ends lost 5 bases and 4 bases respectively, with 14 bases between them. The CDR3 totals 14 residues.